This TCR beta chain was recovered during a study of beta chain features in type 1 diabetes (dated by TCRdb to 2016 to 2019). Regarding the research as a whole: No differences in mean age, gender distribution, total cell number or subset yield were found between patients and healthy donors. A total of 107,917,701 sorted cells were examined across all samples, and the number of cells per subset was strongly correlated with RNA yield. The study compared the TCRB repertoires of sorted circulating CD4+ T cell subsets in recently diagnosed type 1 diabetes patients with those in matched healthy donors. Whereas all 30 or so donors provided naive and central memory subsets, regulatory and stem cell-like memory subsets were isolated from just 8 patients and roughly eight healthy donors. The investigation overall reported the following: At VDJ recombination sites, patients with type 1 diabetes made fewer insertions and deleted more nucleotides, a pattern implying thymic rearrangement abnormalities. PCR may preferentially amplify shorter templates, but because patient and control samples were amplified and corrected together, any resulting skew would affect both groups equally. Because cDNA was sequenced instead of genomic DNA, activated cells with high expression could be over-represented, although the groups did not differ in activation or CD3 levels. Naive, central memory and regulatory TCRB repertoires appeared to be more similar among patients than among healthy donors. Type 1 diabetes patients showed a moderate but significant shortening of TCRB CDR3 length in all four CD4+ subsets. Only small numbers of individuals were included in the HLA sub-analyses, which left unresolved whether HLA type had any influence on TCRB rearrangement.

V ends up 1 base short and J 1 base short, with an unmatched junction base count of 0. For CDR1 and CDR2, the germline V gene (reference sequence) lists LNHDA and SQIVND. The CDR3 runs 14 residues from the cysteine to the phenylalanine. Only CDR3 DNA remains: 42 bases, in frame from the first base. Each donor gave one peripheral blood draw, roughly 120 mL on average, collected into heparinised tubes. A BD FACSAria II was used to sort naive, central memory, regulatory and stem cell-like memory CD4+ T cells with a panel that included CD45RO, CCR7, CD25, CD127, CD95 and CD27. All sorted populations exceeded 95% purity. PBMCs were separated immediately by Lymphoprep density gradient centrifugation and were stained directly, without being cultured. So that batch effects would be minimized, each experiment stained and sorted samples in pairs, pairing one healthy donor with one patient. The High Capacity cDNA Reverse Transcription Kit was used to reverse transcribe all of the isolated RNA, meaning that expressed TCRB transcripts were what got sequenced. Deep immunoSEQ sequencing was performed on naive, central memory and regulatory T cell samples, with an average of approximately 3.9 million total reads per sample. Sorted cells were lysed in RLT buffer and RNA was extracted with DNase-treated RNeasy Micro or Mini kits, depending on cell number. To prevent cross-contamination, each cell subset was processed individually, whereas patient and healthy donor samples were processed jointly. The immunoSEQ multiplex PCR was used to amplify TCRB sequences from cDNA, yielding 87-bp fragments that span the CDR3 region. The amplicons were sequenced using the Illumina HiSeq platform. As for how the authors treated the data: PCR bias was corrected computationally using synthetic template baselines, and reads within Hamming distance 2 were collapsed, with unmergeable singletons discarded. Reads were aligned against IMGT so that V, D and J genes, CDR3 length and insertions or deletions at six rearrangement sites could be assigned. Within each subset, clonotype counts were normalized to sorted cell number, after which true diversity and Gini coefficients were computed with the tcR R package. The overlap coefficient, calculated on TCRB nucleotide sequences, was used to quantify repertoire sharing. TCRdb re-hosts the immuneACCESS table, in-frame sequences only. Its copies lack some clones; in the studies checked, an unresolved V gene accounts for under half of them, and the cause for the rest is not known. The V and J calls and clone size were taken over from that table, and D and trimming were inferred from the DNA. This sample comprises around 160,000 clones, 48% of them detected only once. Around 0.45% of the sample is in the top ten clones.

With respect to this clone: The specificity of this receptor is unknown. Base qualities are not at hand, and no much larger clone is one base apart.

The chain is encoded by TRBV19 joined to TRBJ1-1, and 7 junction bases match TRBD1. This TCR was recovered from a man aged 18 to 29 in good health. Sequencing used Tregs from blood. Taken with the paper, the label for cell subset or site translates to: regulatory CD4+ T cells. The CDR3 is CASSIGTGNTEAFF. The DNA sequence is as follows: TGTGCCAGTAGTATAGGGACAGGGAACACTGAAGCTTTCTTT.